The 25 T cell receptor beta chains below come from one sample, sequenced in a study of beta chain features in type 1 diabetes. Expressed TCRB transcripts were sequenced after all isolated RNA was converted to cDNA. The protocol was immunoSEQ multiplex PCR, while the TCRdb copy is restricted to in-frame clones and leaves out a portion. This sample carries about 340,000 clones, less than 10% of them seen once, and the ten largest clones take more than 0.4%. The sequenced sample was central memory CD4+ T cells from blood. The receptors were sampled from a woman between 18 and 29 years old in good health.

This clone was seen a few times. CDR3 protein: CASSFIGTGTEAFF. CDR3 bases: TGTGCCAGCAGCTTCATCGGGACGGGCACTGAAGCTTTCTTT. The V and J genes are TRBV7-8 and TRBJ1-1, with TRBD1 as a possible D gene (5 bases). Germline V gives CDR1 SGHVS, CDR2 FQNEAQ. Deletions cut 3 bases from V and 4 bases from J, with 12 bases between. There are 14 residues in the CDR3. Full variable domain (outside the CDR3, taken from reference TRBV7-8 and TRBJ1-1): GAGVSQSPRYKVAKRGQDVALRCDPISGHVSLFWYQQALGQGPEFLTYFQNEAQLDKSGLPSDRFFAERPEGSVSTLKIQRTQQEDSAVYLCASSFIGTGTEAFFGQGTRLTVV.

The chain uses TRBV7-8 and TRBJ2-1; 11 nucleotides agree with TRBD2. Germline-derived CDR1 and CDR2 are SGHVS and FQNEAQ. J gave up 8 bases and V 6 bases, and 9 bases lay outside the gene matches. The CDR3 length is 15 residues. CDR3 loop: CASSPTSGRVHEQFF. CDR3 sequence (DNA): TGTGCCAGCAGTCCTACTAGCGGGAGAGTCCATGAGCAGTTCTTC.

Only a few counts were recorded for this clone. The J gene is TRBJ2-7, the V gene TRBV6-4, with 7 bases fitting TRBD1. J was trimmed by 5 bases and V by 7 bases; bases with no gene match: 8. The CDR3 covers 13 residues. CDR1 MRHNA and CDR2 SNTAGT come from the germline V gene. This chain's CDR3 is CASTTGVRDEQYF. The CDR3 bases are TGTGCCAGCACCACAGGGGTGCGAGACGAGCAGTACTTC.

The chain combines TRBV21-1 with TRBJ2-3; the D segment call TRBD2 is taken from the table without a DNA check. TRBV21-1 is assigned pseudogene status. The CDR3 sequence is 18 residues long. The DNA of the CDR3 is TGTGCCAGCAGCCAACGGCCGGGGACTAGCGGGGGCACAGATACGCAGTATTTT. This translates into CASSQRPGTSGGTDTQYF.

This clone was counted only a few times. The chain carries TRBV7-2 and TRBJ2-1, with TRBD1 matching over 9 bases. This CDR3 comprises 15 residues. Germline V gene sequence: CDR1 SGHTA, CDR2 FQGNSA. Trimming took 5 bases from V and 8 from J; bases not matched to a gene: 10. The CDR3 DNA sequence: TGTGCCAGCAGCACAACAGGGGGCGCGGTGGATGAGCAGTTCTTC. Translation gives CASSTTGGAVDEQFF.

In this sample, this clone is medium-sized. The CDR3 here is CASSPTGVEQFF. The CDR3 bases are TGTGCCAGCAGCCCGACAGGGGTTGAGCAGTTCTTC. The chain links TRBV7-9 to TRBJ2-1, with TRBD1 identical over 8 bases. Germline-derived CDR1 and CDR2 are SEHNR and FQNEAQ (reference sequence). This CDR3 comprises 12 residues. V was clipped by 5 bases and J by 9 bases; unmatched bases: 3.

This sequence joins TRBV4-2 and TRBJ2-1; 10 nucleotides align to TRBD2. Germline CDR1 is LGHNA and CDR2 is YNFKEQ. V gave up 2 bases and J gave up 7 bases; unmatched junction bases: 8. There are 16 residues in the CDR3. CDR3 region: CASSQSLAGGVNEQFF. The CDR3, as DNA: TGTGCCAGCAGCCAATCTTTAGCGGGAGGTGTTAATGAGCAGTTCTTC.

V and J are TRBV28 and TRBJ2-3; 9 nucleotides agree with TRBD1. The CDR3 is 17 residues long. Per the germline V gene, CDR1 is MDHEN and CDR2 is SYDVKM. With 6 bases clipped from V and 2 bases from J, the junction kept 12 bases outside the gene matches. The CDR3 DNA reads TGTGCCAGCAGAAGCCAGGCCGGGACAGGGAACACAGATACGCAGTATTTT. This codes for CASRSQAGTGNTDTQYF.

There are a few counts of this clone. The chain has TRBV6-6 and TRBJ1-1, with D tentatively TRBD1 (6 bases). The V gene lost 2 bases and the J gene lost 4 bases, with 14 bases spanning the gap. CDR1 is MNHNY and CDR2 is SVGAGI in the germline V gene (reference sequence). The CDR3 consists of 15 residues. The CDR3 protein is CASSYPRGRATEAFF. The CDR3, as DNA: TGTGCCAGCAGTTACCCCAGGGGTCGGGCCACTGAAGCTTTCTTT.

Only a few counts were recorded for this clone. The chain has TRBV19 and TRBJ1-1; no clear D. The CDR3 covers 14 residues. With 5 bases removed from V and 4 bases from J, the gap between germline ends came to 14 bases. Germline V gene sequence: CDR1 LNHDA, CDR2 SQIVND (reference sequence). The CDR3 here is CASSRLQMSTEAFF. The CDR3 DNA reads TGTGCCAGTAGTCGATTGCAGATGAGCACTGAAGCTTTCTTT. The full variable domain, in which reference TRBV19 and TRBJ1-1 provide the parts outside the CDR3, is DGGITQSPKYLFRKEGQNVTLSCEQNLNHDAMYWYRQDPGQGLRLIYYSQIVNDFQKGDIAEGYSVSREKKESFPLTVTSAQKNPTAFYLCASSRLQMSTEAFFGQGTRLTVV.

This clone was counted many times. Written as DNA, the CDR3 is TGTGCCAGCAGCTTCCCTAGCGGGAGGCGTTACAATGAGCAGTTCTTC. It yields the protein CASSFPSGRRYNEQFF. V and J are TRBV7-4 and TRBJ2-1, with 11 bases matching TRBD2. V lost 3 bases and J lost 4; bases outside the gene matches: 5. CDR3 length: 16 residues. Germline CDR1 SGHVT, CDR2 SQSDAQ.

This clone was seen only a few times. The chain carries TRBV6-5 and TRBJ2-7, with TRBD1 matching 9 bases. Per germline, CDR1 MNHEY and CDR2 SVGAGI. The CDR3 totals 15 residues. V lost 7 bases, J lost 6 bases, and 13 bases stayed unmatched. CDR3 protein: CASTSTGTGKFEQYF. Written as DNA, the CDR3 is TGTGCCAGCACCTCCACCGGGACAGGGAAATTCGAGCAGTACTTC.

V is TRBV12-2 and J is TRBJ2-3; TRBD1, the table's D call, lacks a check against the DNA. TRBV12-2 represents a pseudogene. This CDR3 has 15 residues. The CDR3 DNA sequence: TGTGCAAGTCGCCTCACAGGGGGGCGCCCAGATACGCAGTATTTT. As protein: CASRLTGGRPDTQYF.

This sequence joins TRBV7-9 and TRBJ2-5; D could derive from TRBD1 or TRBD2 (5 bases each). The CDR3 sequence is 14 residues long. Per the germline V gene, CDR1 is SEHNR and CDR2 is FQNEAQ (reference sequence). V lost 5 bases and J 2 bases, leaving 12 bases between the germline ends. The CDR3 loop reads CASSAGTEQETQYF. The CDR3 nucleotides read TGTGCCAGCAGCGCCGGGACGGAACAAGAGACCCAGTACTTC. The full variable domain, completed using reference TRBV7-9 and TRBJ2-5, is DTGVSQNPRHKITKRGQNVTFRCDPISEHNRLYWYRQTLGQGPEFLTYFQNEAQLEKSRLLSDRFSAERPKGSFSTLEIQRTEQGDSAMYLCASSAGTEQETQYFGPGTRLLVL.

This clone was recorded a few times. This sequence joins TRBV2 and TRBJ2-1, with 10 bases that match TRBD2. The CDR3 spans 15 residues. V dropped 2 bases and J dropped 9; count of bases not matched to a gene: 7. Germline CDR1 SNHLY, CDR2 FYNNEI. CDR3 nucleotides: TGTGCCAGCAGTGAAAATAGCGGGAGGTTCCGTGAGCAGTTCTTC. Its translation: CASSENSGRFREQFF. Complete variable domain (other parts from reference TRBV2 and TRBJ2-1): EPEVTQTPSHQVTQMGQEVILRCVPISNHLYFYWYRQILGQKVEFLVSFYNNEISEKSEIFDDQFSVERPDGSNFTLKIRSTKLEDSAMYFCASSENSGRFREQFFGPGTRLTVL.

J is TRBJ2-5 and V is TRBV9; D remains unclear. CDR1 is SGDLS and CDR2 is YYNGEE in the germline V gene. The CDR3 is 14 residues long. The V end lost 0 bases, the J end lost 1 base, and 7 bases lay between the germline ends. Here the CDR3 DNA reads TGTGCCAGCAGCGTAGGGCAAGCCCAAGAGACCCAGTACTTC. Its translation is CASSVGQAQETQYF.

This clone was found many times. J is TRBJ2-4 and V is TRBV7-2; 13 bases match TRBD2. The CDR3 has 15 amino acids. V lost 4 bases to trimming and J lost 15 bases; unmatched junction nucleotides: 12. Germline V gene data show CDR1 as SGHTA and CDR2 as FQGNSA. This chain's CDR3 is CASSSTGLAGASLYF. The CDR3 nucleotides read TGTGCCAGCAGCTCGACCGGACTAGCGGGAGCCTCCTTGTACTTC. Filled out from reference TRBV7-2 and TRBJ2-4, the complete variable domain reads GAGVSQSPSNKVTEKGKDVELRCDPISGHTALYWYRQSLGQGLEFLIYFQGNSAPDKSGLPSDRFSAERTGGSVSTLTIQRTQQEDSAVYLCASSSTGLAGASLYFGAGTRLSVL.

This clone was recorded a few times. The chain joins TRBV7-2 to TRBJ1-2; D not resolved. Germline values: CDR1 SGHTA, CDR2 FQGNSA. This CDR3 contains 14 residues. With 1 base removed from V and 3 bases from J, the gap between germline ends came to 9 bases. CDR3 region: CASSLGRPYYGYTF. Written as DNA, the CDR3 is TGTGCCAGCAGCTTAGGTCGCCCCTACTATGGCTACACCTTC.

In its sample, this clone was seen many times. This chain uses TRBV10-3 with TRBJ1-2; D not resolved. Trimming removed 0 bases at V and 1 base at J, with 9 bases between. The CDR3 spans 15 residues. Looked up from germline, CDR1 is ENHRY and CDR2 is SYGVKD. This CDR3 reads CAISESVGVNYGYTF. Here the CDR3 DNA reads TGTGCCATCAGTGAGTCGGTTGGAGTTAACTATGGCTACACCTTC.

This CDR3 is CASSLEMDEQYF. The CDR3, as DNA: TGCGCCAGCAGCTTGGAGATGGACGAGCAGTACTTC. The chain uses TRBV5-1 and TRBJ2-7, with D unclear. The CDR3 sequence is 12 residues long. Germline V gene sequence: CDR1 SGHRS, CDR2 YFSETQ. V shed 0 bases and J shed 5 bases, with 6 bases lying between them.

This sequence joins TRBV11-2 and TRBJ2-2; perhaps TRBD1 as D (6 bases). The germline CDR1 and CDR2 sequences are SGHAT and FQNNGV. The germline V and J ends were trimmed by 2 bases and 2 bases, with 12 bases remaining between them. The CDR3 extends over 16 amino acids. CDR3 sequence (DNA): TGTGCCAGCAGCTTACGACCGGGACAAAACACCGGGGAGCTGTTTTTT. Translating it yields CASSLRPGQNTGELFF.

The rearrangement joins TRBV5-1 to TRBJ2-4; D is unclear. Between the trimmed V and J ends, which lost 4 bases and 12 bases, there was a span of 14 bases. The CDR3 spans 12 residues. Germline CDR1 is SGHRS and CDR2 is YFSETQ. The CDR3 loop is CASSENLEDQYF. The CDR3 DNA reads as TGCGCCAGCAGCGAGAATTTAGAGGATCAGTACTTC.

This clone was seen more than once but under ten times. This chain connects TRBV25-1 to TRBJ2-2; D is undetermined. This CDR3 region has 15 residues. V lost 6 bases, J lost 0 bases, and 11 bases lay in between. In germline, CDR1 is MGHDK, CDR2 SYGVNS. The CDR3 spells CASRQGNTNTGELFF. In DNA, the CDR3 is TGTGCCAGCAGGCAAGGGAACACGAACACCGGGGAGCTGTTTTTT.

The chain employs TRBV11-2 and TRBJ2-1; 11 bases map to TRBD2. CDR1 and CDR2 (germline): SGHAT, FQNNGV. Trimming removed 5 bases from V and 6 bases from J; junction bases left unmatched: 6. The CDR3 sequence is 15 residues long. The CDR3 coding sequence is TGTGCCAGCAGCACGACTAGCGGGATGCGCAATGAGCAGTTCTTC. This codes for CASSTTSGMRNEQFF.

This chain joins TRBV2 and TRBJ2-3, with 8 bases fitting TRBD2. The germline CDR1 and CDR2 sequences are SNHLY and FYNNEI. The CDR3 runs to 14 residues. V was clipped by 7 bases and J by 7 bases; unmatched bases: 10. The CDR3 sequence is CASTPEAGVNTQYF. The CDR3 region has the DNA TGTGCCAGCACTCCGGAAGCGGGAGTAAATACGCAGTATTTT.